Below are 5 T cell receptor beta chains sequenced from a single sample in a study of cytomegalovirus exposure and HLA in healthy donors. The PCR contained 60 Vbeta and 13 Jbeta primers. This table comes from immunoSEQ multiplex PCR, and its TCRdb copy is limited to in-frame clones, with some not included. The top ten hold roughly 3% of the sample, which has some 140,000 clones, 70% to 75% seen once. The sequenced sample consisted of PBMCs. These receptors were taken from a man aged 25-45 years in good health and CMV-seronegative.

This clone was detected only a few times. V is TRBV19 and J is TRBJ1-1; D ambiguous. The V and J ends lost 3 bases and 1 base respectively, with 6 bases between them. CDR1 LNHDA and CDR2 SQIVND come from the germline V gene (reference sequence). This CDR3 region has 13 residues. The CDR3: CASSIGANTEAFF. CDR3 sequence (DNA): TGTGCCAGTAGTATTGGAGCGAACACTGAAGCTTTCTTT. Variable domain in full (rest from reference TRBV19 and TRBJ1-1): DGGITQSPKYLFRKEGQNVTLSCEQNLNHDAMYWYRQDPGQGLRLIYYSQIVNDFQKGDIAEGYSVSREKKESFPLTVTSAQKNPTAFYLCASSIGANTEAFFGQGTRLTVV.

About this clone itself: This CDR3 fails to terminate in the conserved phenylalanine or tryptophan, so it likely reflects a read error. This sequence joins TRBV5-1 and TRBJ1-5, with 7 bases matching TRBD1. Germline trimming cut 8 bases from V and 2 bases from J; bases unmatched to any gene: 7. Germline lookup yields CDR1 SGHRS and CDR2 YFSETQ. The CDR3 length is 14 residues. The CDR3 loop reads CARTPGQRNQPQHV. Here the CDR3 DNA reads TGCGCCAGGACCCCGGGACAGCGCAATCAGCCCCAGCATGTT.

V usage is TRBV28 and J usage is TRBJ1-3; perhaps TRBD1 as D (6 bases). Germline loops: CDR1 MDHEN, CDR2 SYDVKM. V dropped 5 bases and J dropped 4 bases, with 21 bases sitting between them. The CDR3 consists of 17 residues. CDR3 region: CASSPRGQGGWGNTIYF. CDR3 nucleotides: TGTGCCAGCAGTCCGAGAGGACAAGGGGGTTGGGGAAACACCATATATTTT.

The chain couples TRBV7-9 to TRBJ2-7, with D unclear. CDR1 SEHNR and CDR2 FQNEAQ come from the germline V gene (reference sequence). V lost 0 bases and J 6 bases, leaving 12 bases between the germline ends. CDR3 length: 14 amino acids. CDR3 protein: CASSLANSPGEQYF. The CDR3 coding sequence is TGTGCCAGCAGCTTAGCGAACAGCCCCGGCGAGCAGTACTTC.

The chain links TRBV9 to TRBJ1-1; 7 bases are a match to TRBD1. CDR1 SGDLS and CDR2 YYNGEE come from the germline V gene. Unmatched junction bases numbered 7, after V lost 3 bases and J lost 5 bases. The CDR3 runs to 14 residues. CDR3 sequence: CASSAGQVQTEAFF. Here the CDR3 DNA reads TGTGCCAGCAGCGCAGGACAGGTCCAGACTGAAGCTTTCTTT.